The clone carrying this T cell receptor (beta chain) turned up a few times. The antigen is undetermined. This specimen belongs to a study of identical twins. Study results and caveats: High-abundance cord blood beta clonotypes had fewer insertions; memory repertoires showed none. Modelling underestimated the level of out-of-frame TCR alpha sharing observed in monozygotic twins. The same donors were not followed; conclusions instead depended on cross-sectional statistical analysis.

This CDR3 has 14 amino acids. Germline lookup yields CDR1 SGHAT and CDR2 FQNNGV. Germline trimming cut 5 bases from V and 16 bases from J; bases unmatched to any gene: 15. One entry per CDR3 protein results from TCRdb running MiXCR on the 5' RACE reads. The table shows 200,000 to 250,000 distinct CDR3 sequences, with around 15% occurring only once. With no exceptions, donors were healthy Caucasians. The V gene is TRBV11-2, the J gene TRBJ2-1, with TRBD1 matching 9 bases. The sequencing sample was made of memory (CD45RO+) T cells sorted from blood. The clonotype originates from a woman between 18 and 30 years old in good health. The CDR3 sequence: CASSAGGTGPALFF. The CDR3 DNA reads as TGTGCCAGCAGCGCCGGGGGGACAGGGCCCGCGTTATTCTTC.